This entry lists 3 T cell receptor beta chains sequenced from one sample in a study of cytomegalovirus exposure and HLA in healthy donors (dated by TCRdb to 2015 to 2018). The library relied on the immunoSEQ multiplex PCR assay. The multiplex PCR relied on a mix of 60 forward primers for TCR Vbeta segments and 13 reverse primers for TCR Jbeta segments. Not all clones reach the TCRdb copy of this immuneACCESS table, which keeps in-frame sequences only. Checked studies attribute under half of the gap to unresolved V genes and leave the rest unexplained. This sample lists roughly 150,000 clones; 70% to 85% were detected once. Of the sample, 3% to 3.5% is held by the ten largest clones. Sequenced input: PBMCs. The receptors were sampled from a male donor in good health and CMV-seronegative.

This rearrangement joins TRBV27 to TRBJ2-5; TRBD1 matches 7 bases. The CDR3 covers 13 residues. Germline V lookup: CDR1 MNHEY, CDR2 SMNVEV (reference sequence). Trimming removed 6 bases from V and 2 bases from J; junction bases left unmatched: 3. The CDR3 sequence is CASRSGGQETQYF. The CDR3 coding sequence is TGTGCCAGCAGGTCAGGGGGTCAAGAGACCCAGTACTTC.

The chain carries TRBV28 and TRBJ1-2; possible D gene TRBD1, 6 bases. Germline V gives CDR1 MDHEN, CDR2 SYDVKM. CDR3 length equals 13 residues. Between the trimmed V and J ends, which lost 2 bases and 10 bases, there was a span of 14 bases. CDR3: CASSLKGVYHYTF. CDR3 sequence (DNA): TGTGCCAGCAGTTTAAAGGGGGTTTACCACTACACCTTC.

The chain joins TRBV28 to TRBJ1-1; maybe TRBD1 (6 bases). Looked up from germline, CDR1 is MDHEN and CDR2 is SYDVKM. V lost 7 bases and J 4 bases, leaving 25 bases between the germline ends. This CDR3 has 17 amino acids. CDR3 sequence: CASIIGGGGRGGTEAFF. The DNA of the CDR3 is TGTGCCAGCATAATAGGGGGAGGGGGAAGGGGGGGCACTGAAGCTTTCTTT.